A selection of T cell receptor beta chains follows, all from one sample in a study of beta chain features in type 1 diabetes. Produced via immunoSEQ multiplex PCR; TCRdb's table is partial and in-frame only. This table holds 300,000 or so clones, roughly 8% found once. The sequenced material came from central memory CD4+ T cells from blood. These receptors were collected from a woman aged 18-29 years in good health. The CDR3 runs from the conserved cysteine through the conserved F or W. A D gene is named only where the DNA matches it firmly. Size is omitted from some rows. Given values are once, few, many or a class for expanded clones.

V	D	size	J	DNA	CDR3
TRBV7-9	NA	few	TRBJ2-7	TGTGCCAGCAGCCGCGACAGCGGTTGGTCCTACGAGCAGTACTTC	CASSRDSGWSYEQYF
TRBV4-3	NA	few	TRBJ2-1	TGCGCCAGCAGCCAAGATTGGACGGTTTACAATGAGCAGTTCTTC	CASSQDWTVYNEQFF
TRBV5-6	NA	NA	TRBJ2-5	TGTGCCAGCAGCTTGTCGACACAGGTCCGGGAGACCCAGTACTTC	CASSLSTQVRETQYF
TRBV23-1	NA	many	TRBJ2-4	TGCGCCAGCAGTCGCCGACAGAGCCTCGCAAGAAAAAACATTCAGTACTTC	CASSRRQSLARKNIQYF
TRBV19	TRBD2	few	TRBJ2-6	TGTGCCAGTAGTTCGCCGGGGGGAGCCAACGTCCTGACTTTC	CASSSPGGANVLTF
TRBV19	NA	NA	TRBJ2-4	TGTGCCAGTAGTATAAAGGGAGCACTAGCCAAAAACATTCAGTACTTC	CASSIKGALAKNIQYF
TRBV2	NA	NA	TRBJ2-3	TGTGCCGGGCTTCGGGAGATTGACACAGATACGCAGTATTTT	CAGLREIDTDTQYF
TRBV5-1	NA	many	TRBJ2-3	TGCGCCAGCAGCTTGTCGGCTAGCGTCACAGATACGCAGTATTTT	CASSLSASVTDTQYF
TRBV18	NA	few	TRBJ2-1	TGTGCCAGCTCACCATACGCGGACAATTACAATGAGCAGTTCTTC	CASSPYADNYNEQFF
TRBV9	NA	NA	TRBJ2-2	TGTGCCAGCAGCGCGTGGGGGACCGGGGAGCTGTTTTTT	CASSAWGTGELFF
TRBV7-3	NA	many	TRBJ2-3	TGTGCCAGCAGCTTTACCAGAGCAGATACGCAGTATTTT	CASSFTRADTQYF
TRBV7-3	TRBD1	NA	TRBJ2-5	TGTGCCAGCAGCTTGACAGGGGGCAGGGAGACCCAGTACTTC	CASSLTGGRETQYF
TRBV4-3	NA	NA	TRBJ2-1	TGCGCCAGCAGCCATATTGGAGATGAGCAGTTCTTC	CASSHIGDEQFF
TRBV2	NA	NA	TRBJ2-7	TGTGCCAGCAGTGAGGCCCCAGGAAGTAGGGGGAGGTACGAGCAGTACTTC	CASSEAPGSRGRYEQYF
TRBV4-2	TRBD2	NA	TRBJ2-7	TGTGCCAGCAGCCAGCTAGCGGGAGATGGCGAGCAGTACTTC	CASSQLAGDGEQYF
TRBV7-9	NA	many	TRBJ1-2	TGTGCCAGCAGCTTAGCTACCTATGGCTACACCTTC	CASSLATYGYTF
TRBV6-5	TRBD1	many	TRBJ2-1	TGTGCCAGCCGACCGGGACAGGGGGCGATTGAGCAGTTCTTC	CASRPGQGAIEQFF
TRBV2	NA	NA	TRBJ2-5	TGTGCCAGCAGCCTCCAAGAGACCCAGTACTTC	CASSLQETQYF
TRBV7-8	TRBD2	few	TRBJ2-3	TGTGCCAGCAGCTTAGGTTCGGGGGGGAGCACAGATACGCAGTATTTT	CASSLGSGGSTDTQYF
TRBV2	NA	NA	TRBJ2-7	TGTGCCAGCAGTGTGAGTGGGCCTTACGAGCAGTACTTC	CASSVSGPYEQYF
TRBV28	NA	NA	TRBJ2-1	TGTGCCAGCAGTGACGCCCGGCGTCGACAGTTCTTC	CASSDARRRQFF
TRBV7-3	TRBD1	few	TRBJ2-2	TGTGCCAGCAGCGGGCGACAGGGCACCGGGGAGCTGTTTTTT	CASSGRQGTGELFF
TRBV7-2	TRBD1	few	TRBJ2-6	TGTGCCAGCAGCCCAGACAGGGGCAGCGTCCTGACTTTC	CASSPDRGSVLTF
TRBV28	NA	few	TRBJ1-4	TGTGCCTGCAGAACAGGAACATCCCGAGGCAATGAAAAACTGTTTTTT	CACRTGTSRGNEKLFF
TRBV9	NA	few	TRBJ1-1	TGTGCCAGCAGCGTAGCTCTGAACACTGAAGCTTTCTTT	CASSVALNTEAFF
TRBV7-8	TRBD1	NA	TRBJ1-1	TGTGCCAGCAGCTACCGGGACAGGGATTCTGAAGCTTTCTTT	CASSYRDRDSEAFF
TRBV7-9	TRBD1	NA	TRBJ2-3	TGTGCCAGCAGCCCCCCCGGGACAGGGGTTGGAACAGATACGCAGTATTTT	CASSPPGTGVGTDTQYF
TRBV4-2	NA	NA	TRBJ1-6	TGTGCCAGCAGCCAAGATCCCAGGGATTCACCCCTCCACTTT	CASSQDPRDSPLHF
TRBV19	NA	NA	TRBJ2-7	TGTGCCAGTAGTATTATGGGGGGAATGCACGAGCAGTACTTC	CASSIMGGMHEQYF
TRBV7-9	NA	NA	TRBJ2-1	TGTGCCAGCAGCCGGAACCAACTTGGTGAGCAGTTCTTC	CASSRNQLGEQFF
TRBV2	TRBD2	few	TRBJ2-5	TGTGCCAGCAGGGCCACTAGCGGGAGGGCCGCCCAGTACTTC	CASRATSGRAAQYF
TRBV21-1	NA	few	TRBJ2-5	TGTGCCAGCAGCAAAGCCGACAGGAAACACCGAGCGGGACGGAAGACCCAGTACTTC	CASSKADRKHRAGRKTQYF
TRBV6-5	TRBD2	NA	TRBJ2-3	TGTGCCAGCAGCGGACTAGCGGGAGGCGCAGATACGCAGTATTTT	CASSGLAGGADTQYF
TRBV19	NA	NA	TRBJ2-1	TGTGCCAGTAGTATCGGTCAGGGAAAAGTGAATGAGCAGTTCTTC	CASSIGQGKVNEQFF
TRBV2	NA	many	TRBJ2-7	TGTGCCAGCAGTGCGGTAGCCCGGTCCTACGAGCAGTACTTC	CASSAVARSYEQYF
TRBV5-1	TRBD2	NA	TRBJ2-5	TGCGCCAGCAGCCCGGGAGGGGCCGGCGCAGGTGAGACCCAGTACTTC	CASSPGGAGAGETQYF
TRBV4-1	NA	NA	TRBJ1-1	TGCGCCAGCAGCCAAGATCCCGCCGGAGGTGAAGCTTTCTTT	CASSQDPAGGEAFF
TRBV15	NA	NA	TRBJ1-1	TGTGCCACCAGCAGCTATGTACCGAACACTGAAGCTTTCTTT	CATSSYVPNTEAFF
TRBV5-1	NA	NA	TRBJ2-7	TGCGCCAGCAGCTTTGTCCTAGCGCCTACCTACGAGCAGTACTTC	CASSFVLAPTYEQYF